This TCR beta chain was identified during a study of T cells after yellow fever vaccination. The table lists this clonotype with many counts. Antigen: not known. TCR cDNA, made by 5'RACE template switching, carried an added universal primer site and UMIs. TCRdb reprocessed the 5' RACE reads with MiXCR, giving one entry per CDR3 protein. The sample consists of a few hundred thousand distinct CDR3 sequences, over 4% of them appearing once. Study results and limitations: Detected again after the booster were most primary-vaccination clones, at about 96% CD4 and approximately 87% CD8. Some clonotypes, a small share, were shared between CD4 and CD8 compartments.

The source material was PBMCs, sampled 5 days after the yellow fever booster vaccination. The receptor's source is a man aged 18 to 29 who received the YFV17D yellow fever vaccine.

The CDR3 protein is CASSGRAGSNEQFF. DNA of the CDR3: TGTGCCAGCAGTGGACGGGCAGGGAGCAATGAGCAGTTCTTC. The chain uses TRBV2 and TRBJ2-1, with D tentatively TRBD1 or TRBD2 (5 bases each). CDR1 and CDR2 (germline): SNHLY, FYNNEI. V lost 4 bases, J lost 6 bases, and 13 bases lay in between. This CDR3 spans 14 amino acids. Full variable domain (remainder filled in from reference TRBV2 and TRBJ2-1): EPEVTQTPSHQVTQMGQEVILRCVPISNHLYFYWYRQILGQKVEFLVSFYNNEISEKSEIFDDQFSVERPDGSNFTLKIRSTKLEDSAMYFCASSGRAGSNEQFFGPGTRLTVL.